The 20 T cell receptor beta chains in this list originate from one sample, sequenced in a study of PD-L1 blockade in urothelial cancer. Sequenced by immunoSEQ multiplex PCR; TCRdb stores in-frame clones only, minus some. The sample shows 70,000 to 75,000 clones, under 90% of them seen only once. The sequencing used PBMCs, collected around atezolizumab (anti-PD-L1) treatment. The receptors come from a man between 65 and 85 years old with urothelial cancer.

V gene TRBV9 combines with J gene TRBJ1-2, with TRBD1 matching 8 bases. Unmatched junction bases numbered 9, after V lost 4 bases and J lost 4 bases. Germline V gene lookup returns CDR1 SGDLS and CDR2 YYNGEE. This CDR3 has 15 amino acids. CDR3 in amino acids: CASSMETGEVYGYTF. In DNA form, the CDR3 reads TGTGCCAGCAGCATGGAGACAGGGGAAGTCTATGGCTACACCTTC.

This clone was picked up one time. The CDR3 DNA is TGTGCCAGCACCCCGACCCTGGGACTAGCGGGATCTGGGGCCAACGTCCTGACTTTC. Translated, it gives CASTPTLGLAGSGANVLTF. The chain joins TRBV4-2 to TRBJ2-6, with 13 nucleotides matching TRBD2. CDR1 and CDR2 (germline): LGHNA, YNFKEQ. This CDR3 is built from 19 residues. The ends lost 7 bases at V and 1 base at J; junction bases unmatched: 10.

This clone was observed a few times. V and J are TRBV28 and TRBJ1-4; 7 nucleotides align to TRBD1. The V and J ends lost 10 bases and 10 bases, in that order; junction bases with no gene match: 15. Germline V gene data show CDR1 as MDHEN and CDR2 as SYDVKM. This CDR3 is 14 amino acids long. The CDR3: CATAYRGPRGKLFF. The CDR3 nucleotides read TGTGCCACGGCCTACAGGGGCCCCCGAGGAAAACTGTTTTTT.

This clone was counted once. V and J are TRBV12-5 and TRBJ2-1, with 8 positions matching TRBD2. Germline CDR1 reads LGHNT; CDR2 reads FRNRAP. V dropped 6 bases and J dropped 1; count of bases not matched to a gene: 17. The CDR3 covers 19 residues. The chain's CDR3 is CASGPGGGYPSASYNEQFF. DNA for the CDR3: TGTGCTAGTGGGCCAGGCGGGGGGTACCCCTCCGCGTCCTACAATGAGCAGTTCTTC.

This chain links TRBV6-5 with TRBJ2-7; 7 bases are shared with TRBD1. V lost 2 bases and J lost 5; bases outside the gene matches: 6. Germline CDR1 MNHEY, CDR2 SVGAGI. The CDR3 contains 14 residues. The CDR3, as DNA: TGTGCCAGCAGTTACCGGGGACAGAACGACGAGCAGTACTTC. Its translation is CASSYRGQNDEQYF.

The genes are TRBV2 and TRBJ2-3, with TRBD2 matching over 11 bases. The germline CDR1 and CDR2 sequences are SNHLY and FYNNEI. CDR3 size: 15 residues. The V and J ends lost 5 bases and 4 bases, in that order; junction bases with no gene match: 5. CDR3 region: CASSYLAGGPDTQYF. The CDR3 DNA sequence: TGTGCCAGCAGTTATCTAGCGGGAGGTCCAGATACGCAGTATTTT.

The J gene is TRBJ1-1, the V gene TRBV5-6, with a possible D match to TRBD1 (6 bases). V was clipped by 3 bases and J by 4 bases, with 16 bases between them. Germline CDR1 reads SGHDT; CDR2 reads YYEEEE. The CDR3 is 15 amino acids. The CDR3 region has the DNA TGTGCCAGCAGCTCACAACCAGGGGCAGGCACTGAAGCTTTCTTT. Residues: CASSSQPGAGTEAFF.

V gene TRBV10-3 combines with J gene TRBJ2-7, with D hard to call. This CDR3 comprises 14 residues. V dropped 4 bases and J dropped 1 base, with 11 bases sitting between them. The germline V gene encodes CDR1 ENHRY and CDR2 SYGVKD. CDR3 protein: CAISAGRYSYEQYF. The CDR3 nucleotides are TGTGCCATCAGTGCGGGTAGGTATTCCTACGAGCAGTACTTC.

The V and J genes are TRBV7-9 and TRBJ1-2; tentative D call: TRBD1 (6 bases). The CDR3 has 15 residues. Trimming stripped 5 bases from V and 2 bases from J, with 15 bases between. Germline-derived CDR1 and CDR2 are SEHNR and FQNEAQ (reference sequence). The DNA for the CDR3 is TGTGCCAGCAGCCCCACCGGACAGCCCAACTATGGCTACACCTTC. This sequence encodes CASSPTGQPNYGYTF.

CDR3 sequence (DNA): TGTGCCAGCAGTTCTCGGCTAGTGGTGCGCGAGCAGTACTTC. Residues: CASSSRLVVREQYF. J is TRBJ2-7 and V is TRBV6-5, with D hard to call. Per the germline V gene, CDR1 is MNHEY and CDR2 is SVGAGI. The CDR3 runs 14 residues. V was pared by 4 bases and J by 6 bases, with 16 bases between.

CDR3 loop: CSVRQPLNTGELFF. The CDR3 nucleotides read TGCAGCGTTCGACAGCCCCTGAACACCGGGGAGCTGTTTTTT. The chain carries TRBV29-1 and TRBJ2-2; maybe TRBD1 (5 bases). V lost 5 bases, J lost 1 base, and 11 bases lay in between. The CDR3 extends over 14 amino acids. Germline V gene sequence: CDR1 SQVTM, CDR2 ANQGSEA.

The chain recombines TRBV7-3 with TRBJ2-1; a possible D gene is TRBD1 (5 bases). Germline V gene data show CDR1 as SGHTA and CDR2 as FQGTGA. CDR3 size: 15 residues. The V end lost 2 bases, the J end lost 3 bases, and 11 bases lay between the germline ends. For the CDR3, the DNA is TGTGCCAGCAGCTTAGGGTGGACACTCTACAATGAGCAGTTCTTC. Translating gives CASSLGWTLYNEQFF. The complete variable domain, with remaining parts taken from reference TRBV7-3 and TRBJ2-1, reads GAGVSQTPSNKVTEKGKYVELRCDPISGHTALYWYRQSLGQGPEFLIYFQGTGAADDSGLPNDRFFAVRPEGSVSTLKIQRTERGDSAVYLCASSLGWTLYNEQFFGPGTRLTVL.

The chain recombines TRBV2 with TRBJ2-3, with 12 bases fitting TRBD2. In germline, CDR1 is SNHLY, CDR2 FYNNEI. Trimming at V came to 1 base and at J to 2 bases, leaving 13 bases not matched to a gene. The CDR3 is made up of 20 amino acids. The CDR3: CASSEGVRWTSGANTDTQYF. The CDR3 nucleotides read TGTGCCAGCAGTGAAGGGGTCAGGTGGACTAGCGGGGCTAACACAGATACGCAGTATTTT.

This clone has at least ten counts. The chain has TRBV6-5 and TRBJ2-7, with TRBD1 identical over 8 bases. The CDR3 runs to 14 residues. Germline V gene lookup returns CDR1 MNHEY and CDR2 SVGAGI. Trimming at V came to 8 bases and at J to 1 base, leaving 7 bases not matched to a gene. Here the CDR3 DNA reads TGTGCCAGCGCTTTTGGACAGGGATCCTACGAGCAGTACTTC. Protein sequence: CASAFGQGSYEQYF.

This chain connects TRBV5-6 to TRBJ2-7; TRBD1 agrees at 7 bases. V dropped 4 bases and J dropped 3; count of bases not matched to a gene: 7. Germline CDR1 is SGHDT and CDR2 is YYEEEE. The CDR3 consists of 14 residues. The CDR3 reads CASSQTGWNYEQYF. In DNA form, the CDR3 reads TGTGCCAGCAGCCAGACAGGGTGGAACTACGAGCAGTACTTC.

The chain employs TRBV6-1 and TRBJ1-5; D is unclear. This CDR3 spans 16 amino acids. Deletions cut 4 bases from V and 0 bases from J, with 13 bases between. Germline V gene sequence: CDR1 MNHNS, CDR2 SASEGT. CDR3 sequence: CASSAYSRYSNQPQHF. The CDR3 nucleotides are TGTGCCAGCAGTGCATATTCCAGATATAGCAATCAGCCCCAGCATTTT.

This clone was recorded once. The chain combines TRBV28 with TRBJ2-5, with 7 nucleotides matching TRBD2. The CDR3 is made up of 14 amino acids. The ends lost 6 bases at V and 4 bases at J; junction bases unmatched: 8. Germline CDR1 MDHEN, CDR2 SYDVKM. The CDR3 protein is CASSSGGSGETQYF. Here the CDR3 DNA reads TGTGCCAGCAGCTCCGGGGGGTCCGGAGAGACCCAGTACTTC.

This sequence joins TRBV28 and TRBJ2-7, with D possibly being TRBD1 (5 bases). V dropped 1 base and J dropped 5 bases, with 12 bases sitting between them. Per the germline V gene, CDR1 is MDHEN and CDR2 is SYDVKM. This CDR3 spans 14 amino acids. This CDR3 is CASSLLIRAHEQYF. Here the CDR3 DNA reads TGTGCCAGCAGTTTATTGATCAGGGCCCACGAGCAGTACTTC.

This chain connects TRBV18 to TRBJ2-3; 7 bases fit TRBD2. V lost 6 bases, J lost 0 bases, and 12 bases stayed unmatched. Germline CDR1 reads KGHSH; CDR2 reads LQKENI. This CDR3 is 17 amino acids long. The CDR3 coding sequence is TGTGCCAGCTCGAGCCTCTTATCTAGCGGCAGCACAGATACGCAGTATTTT. Amino acid sequence: CASSSLLSSGSTDTQYF.

Only one count was recorded for this clone. The chain has TRBV7-9 and TRBJ1-2; D unresolved. Germline V gene lookup returns CDR1 SEHNR and CDR2 FQNEAQ (reference sequence). CDR3 length equals 15 residues. V was pared by 2 bases and J by 3 bases, with 13 bases between. CDR3 amino acids: CASSLKGGVDYGYTF. CDR3 DNA: TGTGCCAGCAGCTTAAAAGGAGGCGTGGACTATGGCTACACCTTC.